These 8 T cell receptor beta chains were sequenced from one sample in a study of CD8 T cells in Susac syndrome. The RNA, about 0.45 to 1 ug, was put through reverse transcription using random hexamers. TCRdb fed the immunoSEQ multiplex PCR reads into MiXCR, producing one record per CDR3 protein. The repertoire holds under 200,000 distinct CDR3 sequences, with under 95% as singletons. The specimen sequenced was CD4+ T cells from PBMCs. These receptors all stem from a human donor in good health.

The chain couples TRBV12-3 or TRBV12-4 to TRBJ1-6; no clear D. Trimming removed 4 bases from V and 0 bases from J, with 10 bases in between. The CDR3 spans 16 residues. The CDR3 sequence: CASSSAASSYNSPLHF. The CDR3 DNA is TGTGCCAGCAGTTCCGCGGCGAGCTCCTATAATTCACCCCTCCACTTT.

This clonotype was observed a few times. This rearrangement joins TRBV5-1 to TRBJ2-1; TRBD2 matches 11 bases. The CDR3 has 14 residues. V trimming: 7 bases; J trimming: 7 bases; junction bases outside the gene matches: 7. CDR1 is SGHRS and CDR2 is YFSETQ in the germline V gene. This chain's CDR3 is CASLLTSGANEQFF. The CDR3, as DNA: TGCGCCAGCTTGCTGACTAGCGGGGCGAATGAGCAGTTCTTC.

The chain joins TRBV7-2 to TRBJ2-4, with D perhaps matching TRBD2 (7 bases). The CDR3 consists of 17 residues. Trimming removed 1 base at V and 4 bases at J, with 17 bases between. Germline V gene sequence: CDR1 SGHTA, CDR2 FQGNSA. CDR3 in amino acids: CASSLVGGLGGKNIQYF. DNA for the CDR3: TGTGCCAGCAGCTTAGTAGGGGGGTTGGGAGGGAAAAACATTCAGTACTTC.

The CDR3 bases are TGTGCCAGCAGCCGCCCGGAGGGGGATGGCTACACCTTC. Protein product: CASSRPEGDGYTF. This chain joins TRBV5-5 and TRBJ1-2; D might be TRBD1 (6 bases). Deletions cut 4 bases from V and 6 bases from J, with 13 bases between. Germline CDR1 SGHKS, CDR2 YYEKEE (reference sequence). The CDR3 length is 13 residues.

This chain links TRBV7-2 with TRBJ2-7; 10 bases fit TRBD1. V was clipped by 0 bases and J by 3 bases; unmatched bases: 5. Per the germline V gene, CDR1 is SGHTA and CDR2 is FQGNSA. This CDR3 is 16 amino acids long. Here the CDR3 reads CASSLAGTGAFYEQYV. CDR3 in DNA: TGTGCCAGCAGCTTAGCGGGGACAGGGGCTTTCTACGAGCAGTACGTC.

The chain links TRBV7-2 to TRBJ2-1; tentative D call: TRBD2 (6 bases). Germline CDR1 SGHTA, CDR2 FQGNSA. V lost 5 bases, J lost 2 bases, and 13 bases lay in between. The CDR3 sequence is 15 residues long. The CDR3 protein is CASSPLSGAYNEQFF. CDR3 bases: TGTGCCAGCAGCCCCCTTTCGGGGGCCTACAATGAGCAGTTCTTC.

The CDR3 region has the DNA TGTGCCAGCAGTTCCGGGCAGGGGTCACCCCTCCACTTT. It yields the protein CASSSGQGSPLHF. The gene calls are TRBV25-1 and TRBJ1-6, with D perhaps matching TRBD1 (6 bases). CDR3 length equals 13 residues. The V end was cut by 5 bases, the J end by 10 bases, with 12 bases between. CDR1 MGHDK and CDR2 SYGVNS come from the germline V gene.

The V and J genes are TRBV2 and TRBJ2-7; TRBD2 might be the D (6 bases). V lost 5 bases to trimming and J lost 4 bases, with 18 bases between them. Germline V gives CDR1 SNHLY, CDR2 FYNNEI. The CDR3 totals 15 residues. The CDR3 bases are TGTGCCAGCAGTACCGGGGGTCAGGCGGTATACGAGCAGTACTTC. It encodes CASSTGGQAVYEQYF.